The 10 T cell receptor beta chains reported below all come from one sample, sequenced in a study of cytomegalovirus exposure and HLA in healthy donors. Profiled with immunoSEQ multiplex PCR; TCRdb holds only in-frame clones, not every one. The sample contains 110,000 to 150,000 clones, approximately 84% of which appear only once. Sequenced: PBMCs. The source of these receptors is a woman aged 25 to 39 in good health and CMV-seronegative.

The CDR3 region is CASSGQWDRGSGANVLTF. CDR3 bases: TGTGCCAGCAGCGGTCAATGGGACAGGGGTTCTGGGGCCAACGTCCTGACTTTC. The chain employs TRBV27 and TRBJ2-6, with 10 nucleotides matching TRBD1. The CDR3 has 18 amino acids. Germline-derived CDR1 and CDR2 are MNHEY and SMNVEV (reference sequence). The ends lost 6 bases at V and 1 base at J; junction bases unmatched: 9.

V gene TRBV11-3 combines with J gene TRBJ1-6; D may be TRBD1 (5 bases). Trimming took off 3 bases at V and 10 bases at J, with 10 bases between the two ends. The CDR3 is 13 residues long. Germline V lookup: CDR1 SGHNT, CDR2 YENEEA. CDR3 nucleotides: TGTGCCAGCAGCTTCGACAGTTACTCACCCCTCCACTTT. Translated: CASSFDSYSPLHF.

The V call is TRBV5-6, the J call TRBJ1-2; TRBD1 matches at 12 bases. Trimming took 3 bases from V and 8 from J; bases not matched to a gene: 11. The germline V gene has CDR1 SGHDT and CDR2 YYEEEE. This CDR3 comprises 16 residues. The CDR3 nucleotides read TGTGCCAGCAGCTGGGGCACGGGACAGGGGGCCCAGGGCTACACCTTC. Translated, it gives CASSWGTGQGAQGYTF.

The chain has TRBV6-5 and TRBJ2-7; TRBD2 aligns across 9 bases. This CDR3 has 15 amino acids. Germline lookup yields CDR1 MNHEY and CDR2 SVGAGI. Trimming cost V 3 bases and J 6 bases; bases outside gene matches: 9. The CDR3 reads CASSYGLQGLAEQYF. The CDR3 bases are TGTGCCAGCAGTTATGGCCTTCAGGGACTAGCCGAGCAGTACTTC.

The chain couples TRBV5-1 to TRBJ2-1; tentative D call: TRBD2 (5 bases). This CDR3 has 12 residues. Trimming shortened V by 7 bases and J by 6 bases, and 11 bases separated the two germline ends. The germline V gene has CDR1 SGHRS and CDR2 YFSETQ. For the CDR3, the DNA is TGCGCCAGCCGCAAGGAGGCCAATGAGCAGTTCTTC. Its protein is CASRKEANEQFF.

As DNA, the CDR3 is TGTGCCAGCAGCCCGGGACAGGGGTCGACAGATACGCAGTATTTT. It codes for CASSPGQGSTDTQYF. The J gene is TRBJ2-3, the V gene TRBV7-9; the match to TRBD1 covers 10 bases. There are 15 residues in the CDR3. Losses at the gene ends were 5 bases for V and 3 bases for J; bases not matched to a gene: 5. Germline loops: CDR1 SEHNR, CDR2 FQNEAQ (reference sequence).

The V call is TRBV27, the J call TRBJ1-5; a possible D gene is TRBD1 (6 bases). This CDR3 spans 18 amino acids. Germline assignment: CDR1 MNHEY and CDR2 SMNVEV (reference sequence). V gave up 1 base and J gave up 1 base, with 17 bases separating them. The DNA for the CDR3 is TGTGCCAGCAGTTTATATGGAGGGGGGGTTGGGAGCAATCAGCCCCAGCATTTT. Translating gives CASSLYGGGVGSNQPQHF.

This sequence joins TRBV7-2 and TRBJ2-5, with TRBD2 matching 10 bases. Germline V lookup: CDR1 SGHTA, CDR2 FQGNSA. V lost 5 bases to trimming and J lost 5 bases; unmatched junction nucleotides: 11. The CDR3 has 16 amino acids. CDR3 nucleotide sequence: TGTGCCAGCAGCCCGGGGCTAGCGGGGGCCGGGGAGACCCAGTACTTC. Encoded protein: CASSPGLAGAGETQYF.

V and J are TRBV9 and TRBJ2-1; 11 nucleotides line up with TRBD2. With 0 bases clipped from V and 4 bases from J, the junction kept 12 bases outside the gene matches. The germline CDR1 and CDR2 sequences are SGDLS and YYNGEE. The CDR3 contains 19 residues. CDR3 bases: TGTGCCAGCAGCGTAGGACCCTTAGCGGGGGGGATCTCATACAATGAGCAGTTCTTC. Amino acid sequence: CASSVGPLAGGISYNEQFF.

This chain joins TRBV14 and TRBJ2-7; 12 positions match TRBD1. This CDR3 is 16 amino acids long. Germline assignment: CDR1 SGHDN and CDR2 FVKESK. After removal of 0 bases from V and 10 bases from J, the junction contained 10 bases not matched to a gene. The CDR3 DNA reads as TGTGCCAGCAGCCAAGATTACGGGACAGGGGGCCCGTTACAGTACTTC. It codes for CASSQDYGTGGPLQYF. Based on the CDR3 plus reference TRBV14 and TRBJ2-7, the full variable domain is EAGVTQFPSHSVIEKGQTVTLRCDPISGHDNLYWYRRVMGKEIKFLLHFVKESKQDESGMPNNRFLAERTGGTYSTLKVQPAELEDSGVYFCASSQDYGTGGPLQYFGPGTRLTVT.